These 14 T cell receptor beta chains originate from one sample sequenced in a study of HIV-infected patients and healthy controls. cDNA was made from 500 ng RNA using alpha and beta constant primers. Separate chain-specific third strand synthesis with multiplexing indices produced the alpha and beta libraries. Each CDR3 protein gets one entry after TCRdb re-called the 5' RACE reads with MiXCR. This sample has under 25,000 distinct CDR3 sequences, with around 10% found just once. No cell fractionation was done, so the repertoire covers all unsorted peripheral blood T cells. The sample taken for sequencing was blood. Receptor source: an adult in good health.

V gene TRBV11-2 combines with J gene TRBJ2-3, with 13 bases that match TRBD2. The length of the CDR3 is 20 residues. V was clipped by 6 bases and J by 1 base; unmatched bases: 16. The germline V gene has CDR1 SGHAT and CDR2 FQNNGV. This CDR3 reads CASSQLAGGPTGARTDTQYF. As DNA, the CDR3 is TGTGCCAGCAGTCAACTAGCGGGAGGGCCCACAGGGGCTCGCACAGATACGCAGTATTTT.

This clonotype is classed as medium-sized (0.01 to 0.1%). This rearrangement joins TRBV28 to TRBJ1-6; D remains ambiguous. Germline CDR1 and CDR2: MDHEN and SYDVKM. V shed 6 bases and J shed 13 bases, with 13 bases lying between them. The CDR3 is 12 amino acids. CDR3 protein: CASRLGPTPLHF. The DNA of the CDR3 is TGTGCCAGCAGGCTAGGGCCCACTCCCCTCCACTTT. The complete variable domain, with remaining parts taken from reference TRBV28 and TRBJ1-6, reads DVKVTQSSRYLVKRTGEKVFLECVQDMDHENMFWYRQDPGLGLRLIYFSYDVKMKEKGDIPEGYSVSREKKERFSLILESASTNQTSMYLCASRLGPTPLHFGNGTRLTVT.

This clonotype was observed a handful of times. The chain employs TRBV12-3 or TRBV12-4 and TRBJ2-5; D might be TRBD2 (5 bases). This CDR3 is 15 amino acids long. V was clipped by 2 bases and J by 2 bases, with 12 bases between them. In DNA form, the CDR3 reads TGTGCCAGCAGTTTAAGGGCGGGCGGGCAAGAGACCCAGTACTTC. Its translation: CASSLRAGGQETQYF.

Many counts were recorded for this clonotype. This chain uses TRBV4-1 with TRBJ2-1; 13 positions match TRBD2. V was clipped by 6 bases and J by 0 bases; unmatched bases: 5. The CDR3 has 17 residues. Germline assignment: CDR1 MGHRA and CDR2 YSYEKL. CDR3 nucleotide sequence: TGCGCCAGCAGGCTTACTAGCGGGGGGGCCTCCTACAATGAGCAGTTCTTC. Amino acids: CASRLTSGGASYNEQFF.

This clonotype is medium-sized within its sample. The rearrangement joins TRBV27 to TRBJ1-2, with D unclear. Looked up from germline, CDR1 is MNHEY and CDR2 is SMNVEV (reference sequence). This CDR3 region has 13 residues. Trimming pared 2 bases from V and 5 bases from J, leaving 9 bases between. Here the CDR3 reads CASSLQPRYGYTF. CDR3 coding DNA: TGTGCCAGCAGTTTACAGCCACGTTATGGCTACACCTTC.

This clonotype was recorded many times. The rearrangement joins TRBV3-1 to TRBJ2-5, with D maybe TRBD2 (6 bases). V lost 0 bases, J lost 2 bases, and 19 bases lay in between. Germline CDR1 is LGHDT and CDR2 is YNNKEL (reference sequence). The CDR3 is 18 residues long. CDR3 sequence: CASSQDLRAGAQQETQYF. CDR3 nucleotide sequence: TGTGCCAGCAGCCAAGATCTTCGAGCGGGTGCCCAACAAGAGACCCAGTACTTC.

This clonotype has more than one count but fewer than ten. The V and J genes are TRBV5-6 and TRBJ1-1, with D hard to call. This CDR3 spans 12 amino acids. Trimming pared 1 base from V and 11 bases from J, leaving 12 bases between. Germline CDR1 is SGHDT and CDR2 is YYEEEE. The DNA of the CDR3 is TGTGCCAGCAGCTTGTATCTGCAGGAGGCTTTCTTT. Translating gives CASSLYLQEAFF.

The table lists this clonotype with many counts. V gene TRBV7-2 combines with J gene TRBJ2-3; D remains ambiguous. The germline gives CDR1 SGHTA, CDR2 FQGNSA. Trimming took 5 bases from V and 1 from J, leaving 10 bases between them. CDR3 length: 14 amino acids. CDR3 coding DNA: TGTGCCAGCAGCCCTAATGCAGGCACAGATACGCAGTATTTT. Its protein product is CASSPNAGTDTQYF. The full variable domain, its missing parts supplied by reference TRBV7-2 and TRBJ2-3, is GAGVSQSPSNKVTEKGKDVELRCDPISGHTALYWYRQSLGQGLEFLIYFQGNSAPDKSGLPSDRFSAERTGGSVSTLTIQRTQQEDSAVYLCASSPNAGTDTQYFGPGTRLTVL.

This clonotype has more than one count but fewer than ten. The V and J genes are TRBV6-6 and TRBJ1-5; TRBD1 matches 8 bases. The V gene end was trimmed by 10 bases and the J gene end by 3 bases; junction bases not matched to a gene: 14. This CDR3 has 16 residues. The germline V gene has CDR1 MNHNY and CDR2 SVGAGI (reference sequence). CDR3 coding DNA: TGTGCCACGAATCAGCAGGGGGCTTTGAACAATCAGCCCCAGCATTTT. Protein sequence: CATNQQGALNNQPQHF.

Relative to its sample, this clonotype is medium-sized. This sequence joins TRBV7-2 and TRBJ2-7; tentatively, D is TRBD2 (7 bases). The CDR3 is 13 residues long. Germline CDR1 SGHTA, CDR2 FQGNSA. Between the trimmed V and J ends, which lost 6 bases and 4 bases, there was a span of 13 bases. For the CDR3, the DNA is TGTGCCAGCAGTTCCGGGGGGCAGTACGAGCAGTACTTC. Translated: CASSSGGQYEQYF. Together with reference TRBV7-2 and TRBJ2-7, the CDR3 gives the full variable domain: GAGVSQSPSNKVTEKGKDVELRCDPISGHTALYWYRQSLGQGLEFLIYFQGNSAPDKSGLPSDRFSAERTGGSVSTLTIQRTQQEDSAVYLCASSSGGQYEQYFGPGTRLTVT.

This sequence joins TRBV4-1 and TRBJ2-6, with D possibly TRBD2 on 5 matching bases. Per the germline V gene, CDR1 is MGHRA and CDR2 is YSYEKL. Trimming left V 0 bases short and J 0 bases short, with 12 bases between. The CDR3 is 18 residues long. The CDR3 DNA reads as TGCGCCAGCAGCCAAGATCGGGATCTACACTCTGGGGCCAACGTCCTGACTTTC. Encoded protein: CASSQDRDLHSGANVLTF.

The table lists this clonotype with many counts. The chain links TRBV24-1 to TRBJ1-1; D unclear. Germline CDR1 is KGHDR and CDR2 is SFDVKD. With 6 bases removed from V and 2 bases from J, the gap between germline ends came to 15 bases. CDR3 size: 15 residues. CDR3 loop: CATSNSRTANTEAFF. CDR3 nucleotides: TGTGCCACCAGTAATTCCCGGACGGCCAACACTGAAGCTTTCTTT.

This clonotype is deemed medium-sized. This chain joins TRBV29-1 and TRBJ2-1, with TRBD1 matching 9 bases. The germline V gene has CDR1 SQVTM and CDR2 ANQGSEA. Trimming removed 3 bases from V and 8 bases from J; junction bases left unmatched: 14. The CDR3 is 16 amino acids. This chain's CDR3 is CSVEPVWDRAVHEQFF. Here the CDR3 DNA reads TGCAGCGTTGAGCCCGTCTGGGACAGGGCTGTCCATGAGCAGTTCTTC.

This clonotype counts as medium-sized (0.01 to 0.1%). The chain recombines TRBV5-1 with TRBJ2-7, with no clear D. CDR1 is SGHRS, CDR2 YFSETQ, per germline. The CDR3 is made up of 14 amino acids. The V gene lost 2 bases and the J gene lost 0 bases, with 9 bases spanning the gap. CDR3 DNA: TGCGCCAGCAGCTTCCGGCAGACCTCCTACGAGCAGTACTTC. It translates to CASSFRQTSYEQYF.